One T cell receptor beta chain is described in this entry. Sorted-subset replicate PCRs used 200 ng of genomic DNA. This amount corresponded to tens of thousands of T cell genomes. The repertoire was sequenced with immunoSEQ multiplex PCR; TCRdb's copy has only in-frame clones and lacks some. The sample has over a million clones, roughly 95% seen once; the top ten hold more than 0.9%. This entry belongs to a study of shared clonotypes between healthy human individuals. Study-wide background: The plates for each donor numbered three CD4 naive, three CD4 memory, two CD8 naive and one CD8 memory.

This receptor was identified in a man between 25 and 39 years old in good health. Sequenced material: naive CD4+ T cells sorted from blood. The sample's subset: CD45RA+ positively selected.

In DNA, the CDR3 is TGCAGCGGCGCTTTACTAGCGGGAGTCCAAGGGGGGTTTAATGAGCAGTTCTTC. This translates into CSGALLAGVQGGFNEQFF. The chain carries TRBV29-1 and TRBJ2-1, with 11 bases that match TRBD2. V was clipped by 7 bases and J by 7 bases; unmatched bases: 21. CDR1 is SQVTM, CDR2 ANQGSEA, per germline. This CDR3 is 18 amino acids long.